The 32 T cell receptor beta chains in this list originate from one sample, sequenced in a study of blood T cell repertoires in COVID-19. Clones were sequenced by immunoSEQ multiplex PCR, and TCRdb holds only the in-frame ones, with some missing. Here the sample spans about 480,000 clones, approximately 87% being singletons. The sample taken for sequencing was PBMCs or T cells enriched from blood (not recorded which). These receptors came from a woman in her thirties or forties who had recovered from COVID-19.

The chain recombines TRBV19 with TRBJ1-2; 8 bases line up with TRBD1. The V gene's germline CDR1 is LNHDA and CDR2 SQIVND (reference sequence). The CDR3 length is 16 residues. V was clipped by 9 bases and J by 8 bases; unmatched bases: 20. The CDR3 here is CASIPSITGQGWGYTF. The DNA for the CDR3 is TGTGCCAGCATCCCAAGTATAACAGGACAGGGCTGGGGCTACACCTTC.

The chain links TRBV5-1 to TRBJ2-3; TRBD1 might be the D (5 bases). The length of the CDR3 is 16 residues. Germline CDR1 reads SGHRS; CDR2 reads YFSETQ. With 1 base removed from V and 0 bases from J, the gap between germline ends came to 12 bases. The CDR3 is CASSLRTPTSTDTQYF. The DNA for the CDR3 is TGCGCCAGCAGCTTGCGGACACCCACCAGCACAGATACGCAGTATTTT.

This clone was detected only once. The gene calls are TRBV29-1 and TRBJ2-1; 10 bases are shared with TRBD2. The CDR3 runs to 13 residues. Germline CDR1 and CDR2: SQVTM and ANQGSEA. The CDR3 protein is CTARTSGYNEQFF. The CDR3 bases are TGCACCGCCCGGACTAGCGGCTACAATGAGCAGTTCTTC.

The V call is TRBV5-1, the J call TRBJ2-3; 9 positions agree with TRBD2. The CDR3 contains 13 residues. J gave up 3 bases and V 10 bases, and 6 bases lay outside the gene matches. Germline V CDR1 and CDR2: SGHRS, YFSETQ. CDR3 in amino acids: CAGRTSVTDTQYF. CDR3 DNA: TGCGCCGGTAGGACTAGCGTAACAGATACGCAGTATTTT.

The chain has TRBV30 and TRBJ2-7, with D maybe TRBD1 (6 bases). Germline V gene lookup returns CDR1 GTSNPN and CDR2 SVGIG (reference sequence). The CDR3 has 16 amino acids. V shed 7 bases and J shed 6 bases, with 28 bases lying between them. CDR3 coding DNA: TGTGCCTACAAGCCCAGGGGCCCCTACCCGGAAGGCGAGCAGTACTTC. This codes for CAYKPRGPYPEGEQYF.

CDR3 nucleotide sequence: TGCGCCAGCAGCTCCACTCCGGGACAGGGGTATGGCTACACCTTC. This encodes CASSSTPGQGYGYTF. This chain connects TRBV5-1 to TRBJ1-2; TRBD1 agrees at 10 bases. CDR3 length equals 15 residues. Losses at the gene ends were 3 bases for V and 5 bases for J; bases not matched to a gene: 7. Germline values: CDR1 SGHRS, CDR2 YFSETQ. The whole variable domain, remainder taken from reference TRBV5-1 and TRBJ1-2, is KAGVTQTPRYLIKTRGQQVTLSCSPISGHRSVSWYQQTPGQGLQFLFEYFSETQRNKGNFPGRFSGRQFSNSRSEMNVSTLELGDSALYLCASSSTPGQGYGYTFGSGTRLTVV.

This clone was observed a few times. The CDR3 DNA follows: TGCGCCAGCAGCCAAGAAGGCCTAGCGGGGTCCTTCACAGATACGCAGTATTTT. Translation gives CASSQEGLAGSFTDTQYF. J is TRBJ2-3 and V is TRBV4-1; TRBD2 matches at 9 bases. This CDR3 has 18 residues. After removal of 0 bases from V and 2 bases from J, the junction contained 9 bases not matched to a gene. Per germline, CDR1 MGHRA and CDR2 YSYEKL.

The chain carries TRBV10-3 and TRBJ1-1, with D possibly being TRBD1 (6 bases). The CDR3 loop spans 13 amino acids. Trimming took 10 bases from V and 6 from J, leaving 18 bases between them. Per germline, CDR1 ENHRY and CDR2 SYGVKD. DNA of the CDR3: TGTGCCACTGGCCAAAGGGGGGGGCCTGAAGCTTTCTTT. Amino acids: CATGQRGGPEAFF.

This sequence joins TRBV15 and TRBJ1-1, with a tentative D call TRBD1 (5 bases). The germline V and J ends were trimmed by 0 bases and 1 base, with 9 bases remaining between them. This CDR3 contains 15 residues. The germline V gene encodes CDR1 LNHNV and CDR2 YYDKDF (reference sequence). CDR3 in amino acids: CATSRDKGRNTEAFF. CDR3 nucleotide sequence: TGTGCCACCAGCAGAGATAAGGGGCGGAACACTGAAGCTTTCTTT.

V usage is TRBV27 and J usage is TRBJ2-3, with TRBD2 matching 14 bases. This CDR3 is 17 amino acids long. V dropped 6 bases and J dropped 4; count of bases not matched to a gene: 9. Germline CDR1 is MNHEY and CDR2 is SMNVEV (reference sequence). CDR3 sequence reads: CASRRGLAGAPADTQYF. DNA for the CDR3: TGTGCCAGCAGAAGGGGACTAGCGGGAGCCCCCGCAGATACGCAGTATTTT.

The chain links TRBV2 to TRBJ1-6; a weak D match, TRBD1 (5 bases). CDR3 length: 13 residues. CDR1 SNHLY and CDR2 FYNNEI come from the germline V gene. Trimming shortened V by 9 bases and J by 7 bases, and 13 bases separated the two germline ends. DNA for the CDR3: TGTGCCAGTACGGTGGACACAAATTCACCCCTCCACTTT. Protein: CASTVDTNSPLHF.

In DNA, the CDR3 is TGTGCCAGCAGCTTTCAGGCTAACTATGGCTACACCTTC. Its protein is CASSFQANYGYTF. The chain is built from TRBV7-9 and TRBJ1-2; no clear D gene. In germline, CDR1 is SEHNR, CDR2 FQNEAQ (reference sequence). This CDR3 comprises 13 residues. V lost 3 bases and J 0 bases, leaving 5 bases between the germline ends.

The CDR3: CASSKGLAGSYEQYF. The CDR3 DNA is TGTGCCAGCAGTAAAGGACTAGCGGGCTCCTACGAGCAGTACTTC. J is TRBJ2-7 and V is TRBV27; 11 bases fit TRBD2. This CDR3 has 15 amino acids. Trimming took 5 bases from V and 0 from J; bases not matched to a gene: 3. Germline CDR1 and CDR2: MNHEY and SMNVEV (reference sequence).

The V gene is TRBV19, the J gene TRBJ1-4; D is unresolved. Trimming removed 5 bases at V and 4 bases at J, with 14 bases between. CDR1 and CDR2 from the germline V gene are LNHDA and SQIVND (reference sequence). The CDR3 consists of 15 residues. The CDR3 sequence is CASSVTGLYNEKLFF. As DNA, the CDR3 is TGTGCCAGTAGTGTAACCGGACTATATAATGAAAAACTGTTTTTT.

The DNA of the CDR3 is TGTGCCAGCAGTTTCTCACTCTCCTACGAGCAGTACTTC. Translating gives CASSFSLSYEQYF. V gene TRBV12-3 or TRBV12-4 combines with J gene TRBJ2-7; no reliable D call. Trimming pared 3 bases from V and 0 bases from J, leaving 6 bases between. The CDR3 runs to 13 residues.

The V and J genes are TRBV9 and TRBJ1-5; perhaps TRBD1 as D (5 bases). Germline lookup yields CDR1 SGDLS and CDR2 YYNGEE. V was shortened by 0 bases and J by 5 bases, with 12 bases between the two germline ends. The CDR3 loop spans 15 amino acids. The CDR3: CASSVAPTEDQPQHF. CDR3 bases: TGTGCCAGCAGCGTAGCTCCGACAGAGGATCAGCCCCAGCATTTT.

The chain links TRBV7-2 to TRBJ2-7; a weak D match, TRBD2 (7 bases). V shed 3 bases and J shed 1 base, with 22 bases lying between them. This CDR3 has 18 residues. Germline loops: CDR1 SGHTA, CDR2 FQGNSA. CDR3 nucleotides: TGTGCCAGCAGCTTTCGGGCACCAGGAGGGGGGGAGTCCTACGAGCAGTACTTC. Translating it yields CASSFRAPGGGESYEQYF.

V and J are TRBV7-2 and TRBJ1-2; D is undetermined. With 1 base removed from V and 0 bases from J, the gap between germline ends came to 6 bases. Germline loops: CDR1 SGHTA, CDR2 FQGNSA. The CDR3 loop spans 14 amino acids. In DNA form, the CDR3 reads TGTGCCAGCAGCTTAGTACGAGCTAACTATGGCTACACCTTC. The encoded protein is CASSLVRANYGYTF. Complete variable domain (other parts from reference TRBV7-2 and TRBJ1-2): GAGVSQSPSNKVTEKGKDVELRCDPISGHTALYWYRQSLGQGLEFLIYFQGNSAPDKSGLPSDRFSAERTGGSVSTLTIQRTQQEDSAVYLCASSLVRANYGYTFGSGTRLTVV.

This chain links TRBV18 with TRBJ1-5, with D possibly matching TRBD1 (6 bases). In germline, CDR1 is KGHSH, CDR2 LQKENI. The CDR3 consists of 15 residues. Trimming shortened V by 0 bases and J by 4 bases, and 10 bases separated the two germline ends. The CDR3 loop reads CASSPPGTSNQPQHF. The CDR3 DNA is TGTGCCAGCTCACCACCGGGGACAAGTAATCAGCCCCAGCATTTT.

This clone has more than one count but fewer than ten. The gene calls are TRBV9 and TRBJ1-2; a possible D gene is TRBD1 (5 bases). Germline-derived CDR1 and CDR2 are SGDLS and YYNGEE. V lost 3 bases to trimming and J lost 4 bases, with 16 bases between them. The CDR3 length is 15 residues. CDR3 in DNA: TGTGCCAGCAGCGCCCTGACGAGCAGGGTCTATGGCTACACCTTC. Translated, it gives CASSALTSRVYGYTF.

The V and J genes are TRBV7-9 and TRBJ2-2, with 9 nucleotides matching TRBD2. The V segment lost 6 bases and the J segment 6 bases; nucleotides outside the gene matches: 17. CDR3 length: 18 amino acids. Germline V CDR1 and CDR2: SEHNR, FQNEAQ (reference sequence). CDR3 nucleotide sequence: TGTGCCAGCAGTCTAAGAGGGGTGCGACTAGCGGACCCCGGGGAGCTGTTTTTT. Translating it yields CASSLRGVRLADPGELFF.

The chain employs TRBV19 and TRBJ2-7; D might be TRBD1 (8 bases). CDR1 is LNHDA, CDR2 SQIVND, per germline (reference sequence). The V gene lost 9 bases and the J gene lost 4 bases, with 22 bases spanning the gap. The length of the CDR3 is 15 residues. CDR3 in amino acids: CASRKTGAGAYEQYF. In nucleotides, the CDR3 is TGTGCCAGCAGAAAGACAGGGGCGGGGGCGTACGAGCAGTACTTC.

V and J are TRBV2 and TRBJ1-5, with 7 bases matching TRBD1. J gave up 6 bases and V 0 bases, and 5 bases lay outside the gene matches. Germline V gene data show CDR1 as SNHLY and CDR2 as FYNNEI. There are 15 residues in the CDR3. CDR3 in amino acids: CASSEAPQGVQPQHF. As DNA, the CDR3 is TGTGCCAGCAGTGAAGCTCCCCAGGGGGTTCAGCCCCAGCATTTT.

This chain joins TRBV28 and TRBJ1-3, with D perhaps matching TRBD1 (5 bases). This CDR3 region has 17 residues. V was cut by 2 bases and J by 4 bases, with 18 bases left in between. CDR1 is MDHEN, CDR2 SYDVKM, per germline. This CDR3 is CASSLRDSSRIGNTIYF. Written as DNA, the CDR3 is TGTGCCAGCAGTTTAAGGGACTCATCCAGGATCGGAAACACCATATATTTT.

The chain has TRBV28 and TRBJ2-5; 9 bases map to TRBD2. CDR1 is MDHEN, CDR2 SYDVKM, per germline. The CDR3 has 16 residues. With V trimmed by 5 bases and J by 5 bases, 12 bases remained unmatched. The CDR3 region is CASSLTGTSLGETQYF. CDR3 DNA sequence: TGTGCCAGCAGTCTGACCGGGACTAGCTTAGGGGAGACCCAGTACTTC.

CDR3 in DNA: TGTGCCAGCAGCCCCGGGACAGGAACCCTTAACTATGGCTACACCTTC. The encoded protein is CASSPGTGTLNYGYTF. The chain employs TRBV7-6 and TRBJ1-2, with TRBD1 matching 8 bases. CDR1 and CDR2 (germline): SGHVS, FNYEAQ. The CDR3 contains 16 residues. The trim removed 5 bases at V and 1 base at J, leaving 9 bases unmatched.

This clone was detected a few times. The chain links TRBV6-5 to TRBJ1-3; D ambiguous. The CDR3 contains 13 residues. Germline CDR1 MNHEY, CDR2 SVGAGI. V was trimmed by 10 bases and J by 4 bases, leaving 14 bases between them. CDR3 region: CATIGTAGNTIYF. The CDR3 nucleotides read TGTGCCACTATCGGTACCGCGGGAAACACCATATATTTT.

The rearrangement joins TRBV10-2 to TRBJ1-1; maybe TRBD1 (6 bases). CDR1 WSHSY and CDR2 SAAADI come from the germline V gene. There are 12 residues in the CDR3. The CDR3 bases are TGCGTAACCCTGGGGGACATGTCTGAAGCTTTCTTT. This sequence encodes CVTLGDMSEAFF.

V and J are TRBV5-1 and TRBJ2-7; TRBD1 is a possible D gene (5 bases). Trimming removed 4 bases at V and 3 bases at J, with 8 bases between. In germline, CDR1 is SGHRS, CDR2 YFSETQ. The CDR3 covers 12 residues. The CDR3 loop reads CASSQQGYEQYF. Here the CDR3 DNA reads TGCGCCAGCAGCCAGCAGGGCTACGAGCAGTACTTC.

The rearrangement links TRBV5-1 to TRBJ2-1, with D tentatively TRBD1 (6 bases). The CDR3 sequence is 14 residues long. The germline V and J ends were trimmed by 7 bases and 5 bases, with 16 bases remaining between them. Germline CDR1 and CDR2: SGHRS and YFSETQ. The CDR3 protein is CASAQQGIDNEQFF. CDR3 nucleotides: TGCGCCAGCGCCCAACAGGGCATAGACAATGAGCAGTTCTTC.

This clone has more than one count but fewer than ten. The CDR3 sequence: CASSVYTGEQYF. CDR3 nucleotide sequence: TGTGCCAGCAGCGTTTACACGGGGGAGCAGTACTTC. J is TRBJ2-7 and V is TRBV9, with a weak D call TRBD2 (5 bases). CDR1 and CDR2 (germline): SGDLS, YYNGEE. Between the trimmed V and J ends, which lost 2 bases and 7 bases, there was a span of 10 bases. The CDR3 totals 12 residues.

The chain is built from TRBV27 and TRBJ1-2, with 8 bases aligning to TRBD1. The length of the CDR3 is 13 residues. V shed 6 bases, J shed 4 bases, and the junction held 4 bases outside the gene matches. Germline CDR1 and CDR2: MNHEY and SMNVEV (reference sequence). The CDR3 is CASSLGTGYGYTF. The CDR3 nucleotides read TGTGCCAGCAGCCTGGGGACAGGCTATGGCTACACCTTC.